One TCR beta chain is described in this entry. Its matching antigen is unknown. The CDR3 length is 14 residues. Germline V CDR1 and CDR2: GTSNPN, SVGIG (reference sequence). Deletions cut 3 bases from V and 5 bases from J, with 17 bases between. The data were taken from a study of cytomegalovirus exposure and HLA in healthy donors. With 60 Vbeta and 13 Jbeta primers, the PCR was carried out. Generated by immunoSEQ multiplex PCR, the TCRdb table keeps only in-frame clones and is missing some. The table includes fewer than 350,000 clones, 70% to 90% detected once. Overall study results and limits: TCR beta chains numbering 164 were designated cytomegalovirus-associated. TRBV6-2, TRBV6-3 and other indistinguishable V segments were excluded. Researchers reported from a later analysis that most CMV-associated TCR beta chains appeared HLA-restricted. A classifier reportedly called cytomegalovirus status with high sensitivity and specificity.

The V call is TRBV30, the J call TRBJ2-7; a possible D gene is TRBD2 (7 bases). Source material: PBMCs. The clonotype comes from a woman in her late teens or twenties in good health and CMV-seronegative. CDR3 nucleotide sequence: TGTGCCTGGAGCGGGGGGCAGGGGCTGGACGAGCAGTACTTC. Translation gives CAWSGGQGLDEQYF.